These T cell receptor beta chains were read from a single sample in a study of OX40 agonist ivuxolimab in advanced cancers. Data came from immunoSEQ multiplex PCR; TCRdb stores just in-frame clones and leaves some out. The sample carries 37,000 or so clones, more than 75% recorded once. The sequenced sample was CD4+ or CD8+ T cells sorted from blood, obtained in a trial of the OX40 agonist ivuxolimab. These receptors were taken from an adult with an advanced solid tumor such as melanoma, head and neck, liver or kidney cancer. Both conserved end residues are part of each CDR3. D genes are given only for firm matches. Only some rows state a clone size, as once, few, many or a class for expanded clones.

v_gene: TRBV29-1
len: 16
d_gene: TRBD1
j_gene: TRBJ1-2
abundance: -
CDR3aa: CSVDGIQGRADYGYTF
CDR3nt: TGCAGCGTTGACGGTATACAGGGGCGGGCGGACTATGGCTACACCTTC

v_gene: TRBV18
len: 14
d_gene: -
j_gene: TRBJ2-7
abundance: -
CDR3aa: CASSPDREGDEQYF
CDR3nt: TGTGCCAGCTCACCGGACAGGGAGGGCGACGAGCAGTACTTC

v_gene: TRBV11-2
len: 14
d_gene: -
j_gene: TRBJ1-2
abundance: -
CDR3aa: CASSHLRPAYGYTF
CDR3nt: TGTGCCAGCAGCCACCTCCGGCCGGCTTATGGCTACACCTTC

v_gene: TRBV18
len: 16
d_gene: -
j_gene: TRBJ1-4
abundance: -
CDR3aa: CASSPLAGALNEKLFF
CDR3nt: TGTGCCAGCTCACCACTGGCAGGTGCTCTTAATGAAAAACTGTTTTTT

v_gene: TRBV4-1
len: 17
d_gene: TRBD2
j_gene: TRBJ2-1
abundance: -
CDR3aa: CASSPIERGGPYNEQFF
CDR3nt: TGCGCCAGCAGCCCAATTGAGCGGGGGGGTCCCTACAATGAGCAGTTCTTC

v_gene: TRBV4-3
len: 19
d_gene: -
j_gene: TRBJ1-2
abundance: -
CDR3aa: CASSQDNSLSETEKYGYTF
CDR3nt: TGCGCCAGCAGCCAAGATAACAGCTTATCGGAAACAGAAAAGTATGGCTACACCTTC

v_gene: TRBV6-5
len: 12
d_gene: -
j_gene: TRBJ2-1
abundance: -
CDR3aa: CASSYRSGEQFF
CDR3nt: TGTGCCAGCAGTTACCGCAGCGGTGAGCAGTTCTTC

v_gene: TRBV4-1
len: 16
d_gene: TRBD1
j_gene: TRBJ2-7
abundance: -
CDR3aa: CASSQDFWTGSYEQYF
CDR3nt: TGCGCCAGCAGCCAAGATTTCTGGACAGGGTCCTACGAGCAGTACTTC

v_gene: TRBV7-8
len: 16
d_gene: -
j_gene: TRBJ2-1
abundance: once
CDR3aa: CASSLGQAFDPNEQFF
CDR3nt: TGTGCCAGCAGCTTAGGGCAAGCTTTTGATCCCAATGAGCAGTTCTTC

v_gene: TRBV6-1
len: 15
d_gene: -
j_gene: TRBJ1-2
abundance: -
CDR3aa: CASSDSLTGNYGYTF
CDR3nt: TGTGCCAGCAGTGATTCCCTAACAGGGAACTATGGCTACACCTTC

v_gene: TRBV9
len: 14
d_gene: -
j_gene: TRBJ2-1
abundance: -
CDR3aa: CASSVDDSLNEQFF
CDR3nt: TGTGCCAGCAGCGTAGATGACAGTCTCAATGAGCAGTTCTTC

v_gene: TRBV9
len: 15
d_gene: -
j_gene: TRBJ2-7
abundance: once
CDR3aa: CASSVEAGTSHEQYF
CDR3nt: TGTGCCAGCAGCGTAGAGGCCGGGACCTCGCACGAGCAGTACTTC

v_gene: TRBV13
len: 15
d_gene: -
j_gene: TRBJ1-1
abundance: -
CDR3aa: CASSSPATGNTEAFF
CDR3nt: TGTGCCAGCAGCTCCCCTGCAACAGGGAACACTGAAGCTTTCTTT

v_gene: TRBV5-1
len: 14
d_gene: -
j_gene: TRBJ2-7
abundance: -
CDR3aa: CASSHLDRLYEQYF
CDR3nt: TGCGCCAGCAGCCATCTCGACAGGCTCTACGAGCAGTACTTC

v_gene: TRBV13
len: 14
d_gene: -
j_gene: TRBJ1-1
abundance: -
CDR3aa: CASSLADGNTEAFF
CDR3nt: TGTGCCAGCAGCTTAGCCGACGGAAACACTGAAGCTTTCTTT

v_gene: TRBV15
len: 15
d_gene: TRBD1
j_gene: TRBJ2-1
abundance: -
CDR3aa: CATSRVGTGNNEQFF
CDR3nt: TGTGCCACCAGCAGGGTAGGGACAGGGAACAATGAGCAGTTCTTC

v_gene: TRBV9
len: 15
d_gene: -
j_gene: TRBJ2-2
abundance: once
CDR3aa: CASSVDDQGTGELFF
CDR3nt: TGTGCCAGCAGCGTAGATGATCAGGGCACCGGGGAGCTGTTTTTT

v_gene: TRBV7-3
len: 18
d_gene: -
j_gene: TRBJ2-5
abundance: -
CDR3aa: CASSLISPTIAAPETQYF
CDR3nt: TGTGCCAGCAGCTTAATCTCCCCCACCATTGCAGCCCCAGAGACCCAGTACTTC

v_gene: TRBV9
len: 19
d_gene: TRBD2
j_gene: TRBJ2-2
abundance: -
CDR3aa: CASSLRLAGGFQATGELFF
CDR3nt: TGTGCCAGCAGCCTACGACTAGCGGGGGGCTTCCAGGCCACCGGGGAGCTGTTTTTT

v_gene: TRBV5-6
len: 14
d_gene: -
j_gene: TRBJ1-1
abundance: -
CDR3aa: CASSPPIGRTEAFF
CDR3nt: TGTGCCAGCAGCCCGCCGATAGGGAGGACTGAAGCTTTCTTT

v_gene: TRBV19
len: 11
d_gene: -
j_gene: TRBJ1-1
abundance: once
CDR3aa: CASSAYTEAFF
CDR3nt: TGTGCCAGTAGTGCATACACTGAAGCTTTCTTT

v_gene: TRBV4-1
len: 15
d_gene: -
j_gene: TRBJ2-7
abundance: -
CDR3aa: CASSQVPDSYYEQYF
CDR3nt: TGCGCCAGCAGCCAAGTTCCGGACAGTTACTACGAGCAGTACTTC

v_gene: TRBV7-8
len: 16
d_gene: TRBD2
j_gene: TRBJ2-5
abundance: once
CDR3aa: CASSLLAGGQQETQYF
CDR3nt: TGTGCCAGCAGCTTACTAGCGGGGGGCCAACAAGAGACCCAGTACTTC

v_gene: TRBV6-5
len: 15
d_gene: TRBD1
j_gene: TRBJ2-2
abundance: -
CDR3aa: CASSFGQGWTGELFF
CDR3nt: TGTGCCAGCAGTTTCGGACAGGGGTGGACCGGGGAGCTGTTTTTT

v_gene: TRBV20-1
len: 11
d_gene: -
j_gene: TRBJ2-7
abundance: -
CDR3aa: CSARASYEQYF
CDR3nt: TGCAGTGCTAGGGCCAGCTACGAGCAGTACTTC

v_gene: TRBV4-3
len: 13
d_gene: -
j_gene: TRBJ2-7
abundance: -
CDR3aa: CASSQEAWREQYF
CDR3nt: TGCGCCAGCAGCCAAGAAGCCTGGCGCGAGCAGTACTTC

v_gene: TRBV5-8
len: 16
d_gene: -
j_gene: TRBJ1-1
abundance: -
CDR3aa: CASSVQIRGGNTEAFF
CDR3nt: TGTGCCAGCAGCGTACAGATCAGGGGCGGGAACACTGAAGCTTTCTTT

v_gene: TRBV6-5
len: 14
d_gene: -
j_gene: TRBJ2-1
abundance: once
CDR3aa: CASSYSGAGASEFF
CDR3nt: TGTGCCAGCAGTTACTCAGGGGCAGGGGCTTCGGAGTTCTTC

v_gene: TRBV18
len: 15
d_gene: -
j_gene: TRBJ2-3
abundance: -
CDR3aa: CASSPLVGDEDTQYF
CDR3nt: TGTGCCAGCTCACCACTGGTCGGGGACGAAGATACGCAGTATTTT